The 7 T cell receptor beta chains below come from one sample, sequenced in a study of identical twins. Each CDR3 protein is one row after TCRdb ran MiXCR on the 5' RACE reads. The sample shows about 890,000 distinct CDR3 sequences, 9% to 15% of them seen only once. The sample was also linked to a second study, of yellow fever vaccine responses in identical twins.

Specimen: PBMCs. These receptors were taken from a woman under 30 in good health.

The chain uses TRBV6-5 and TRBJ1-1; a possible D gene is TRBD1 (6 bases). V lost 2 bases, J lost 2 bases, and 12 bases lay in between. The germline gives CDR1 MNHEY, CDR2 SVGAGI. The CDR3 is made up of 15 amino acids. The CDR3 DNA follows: TGTGCCAGCAGTTACATGGACAGACTAAACACTGAAGCTTTCTTT. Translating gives CASSYMDRLNTEAFF.

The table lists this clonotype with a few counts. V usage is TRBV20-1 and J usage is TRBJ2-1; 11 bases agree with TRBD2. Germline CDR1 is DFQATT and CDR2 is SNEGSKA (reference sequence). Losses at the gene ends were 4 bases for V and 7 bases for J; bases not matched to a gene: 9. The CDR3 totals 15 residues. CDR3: CSAKVAGGLRNEQFF. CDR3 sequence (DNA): TGCAGTGCTAAGGTAGCGGGGGGGCTAAGGAATGAGCAGTTCTTC.

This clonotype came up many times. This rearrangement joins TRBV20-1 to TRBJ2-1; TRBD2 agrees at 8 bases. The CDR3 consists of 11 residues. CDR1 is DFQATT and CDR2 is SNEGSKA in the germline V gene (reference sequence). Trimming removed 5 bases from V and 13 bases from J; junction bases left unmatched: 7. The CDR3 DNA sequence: TGCAGTGCTGAACCGGGACTAGGCCAGTTCTTC. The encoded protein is CSAEPGLGQFF.

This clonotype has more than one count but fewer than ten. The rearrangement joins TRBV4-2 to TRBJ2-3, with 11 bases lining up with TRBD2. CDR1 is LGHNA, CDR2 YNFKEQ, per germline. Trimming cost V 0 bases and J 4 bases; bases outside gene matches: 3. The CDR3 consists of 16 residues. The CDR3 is CASSQDRTSGSDTQYF. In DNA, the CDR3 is TGTGCCAGCAGCCAAGATAGGACTAGCGGGTCAGATACGCAGTATTTT.

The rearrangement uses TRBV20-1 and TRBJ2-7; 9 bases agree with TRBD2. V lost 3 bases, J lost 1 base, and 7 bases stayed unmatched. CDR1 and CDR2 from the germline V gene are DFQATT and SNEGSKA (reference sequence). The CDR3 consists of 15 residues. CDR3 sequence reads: CSARRAGGISYEQYF. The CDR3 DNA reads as TGCAGTGCTAGGAGAGCGGGAGGTATTTCCTACGAGCAGTACTTC.

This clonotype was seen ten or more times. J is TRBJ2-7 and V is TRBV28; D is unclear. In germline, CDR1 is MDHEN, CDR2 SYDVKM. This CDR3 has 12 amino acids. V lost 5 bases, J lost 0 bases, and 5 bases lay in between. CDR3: CASSANSYEQYF. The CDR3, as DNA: TGTGCCAGCAGTGCAAACTCCTACGAGCAGTACTTC.

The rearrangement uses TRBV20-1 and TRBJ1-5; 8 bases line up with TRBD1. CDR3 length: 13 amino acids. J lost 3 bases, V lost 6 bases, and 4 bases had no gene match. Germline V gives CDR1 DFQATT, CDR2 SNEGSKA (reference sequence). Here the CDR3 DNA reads TGCAGTGCGACGACAGGGGCCAATCAGCCCCAGCATTTT. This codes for CSATTGANQPQHF.